This TCR beta chain was identified during a study of CD8+ T cells in alopecia areata. Background on the study: C3H/HeJ donors aged about 6-13 months with spontaneous alopecia supplied skin grafted onto roughly 6-10-week-old female C3H/HeJ mice. The study, taken as a whole, reports: Elevated clonality characterized lesional scalp relative to normal scalp, particularly in alopecia totalis/universalis. Sharing of TCRs across patients appeared less clear than in mice, possibly for HLA-related reasons. Scalp samples also yield sequences from resident alphabeta T cells of normal skin.

Pooled cutaneous lymph node cells were sorted using CD4, CD8alpha, NKG2D, NKG2ACE and other markers. Isolated RNA was reverse transcribed into cDNA used as the sequencing template. Sequenced by immunoSEQ multiplex PCR; TCRdb stores in-frame clones only, minus some. The sample shows 250,000 or so clones, none of them appearing just once. A note on this clone: Its specificity is not known. All gene names here are mouse names.

This receptor was obtained from a C3H/HeJ mouse with alopecia areata. The mouse line has the MHC haplotype H2-k. Sequencing used CD4+ T cells sorted from a lymph node.

The CDR3 loop reads CASSISWHSYEQYF. The sequenced part of the CDR3 DNA is TGTGCCAGCAGTATAAGCTGGCACTCCTAT. The rearrangement uses TRBV19 and TRBJ2-7; D not certain. Coverage ceases 4 residues before the CDR3 finishes, and the germline J gene fills in the end. Germline CDR1 FNHDT, CDR2 SITEND (reference sequence). The CDR3 runs 14 residues. V was trimmed by 1 base and J by 0 bases, leaving 8 bases between them.